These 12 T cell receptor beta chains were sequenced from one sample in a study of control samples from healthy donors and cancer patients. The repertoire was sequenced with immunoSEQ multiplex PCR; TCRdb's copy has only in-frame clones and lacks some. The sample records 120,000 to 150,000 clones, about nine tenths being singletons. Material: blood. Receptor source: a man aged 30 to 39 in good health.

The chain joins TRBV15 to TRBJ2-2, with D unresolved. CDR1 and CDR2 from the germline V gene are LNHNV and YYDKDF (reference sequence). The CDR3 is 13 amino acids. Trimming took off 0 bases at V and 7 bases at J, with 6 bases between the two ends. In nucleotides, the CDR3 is TGTGCCACCAGCAGAGAGGCGCGCGGGGAGCTGTTTTTT. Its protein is CATSREARGELFF.

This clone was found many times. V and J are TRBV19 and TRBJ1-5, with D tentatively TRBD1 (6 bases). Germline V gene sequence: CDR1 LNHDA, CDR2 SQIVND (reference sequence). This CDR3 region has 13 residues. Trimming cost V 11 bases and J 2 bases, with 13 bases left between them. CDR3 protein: CASRQVRNQPQHF. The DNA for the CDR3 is TGTGCCTCCCGACAGGTTCGCAATCAGCCCCAGCATTTT.

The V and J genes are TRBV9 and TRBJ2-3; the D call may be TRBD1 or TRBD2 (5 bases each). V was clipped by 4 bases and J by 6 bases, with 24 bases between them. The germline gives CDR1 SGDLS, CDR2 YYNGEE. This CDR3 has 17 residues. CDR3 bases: TGTGCCAGCAGCCCAACCACAGGAGCGGAGCATGGGGATACGCAGTATTTT. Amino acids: CASSPTTGAEHGDTQYF.

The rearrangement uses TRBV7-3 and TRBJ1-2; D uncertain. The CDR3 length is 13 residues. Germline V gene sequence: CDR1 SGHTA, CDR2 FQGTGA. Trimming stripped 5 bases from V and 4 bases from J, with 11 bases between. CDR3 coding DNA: TGTGCCAGCAGCCTGGACGGTACCTATGGCTACACCTTC. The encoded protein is CASSLDGTYGYTF.

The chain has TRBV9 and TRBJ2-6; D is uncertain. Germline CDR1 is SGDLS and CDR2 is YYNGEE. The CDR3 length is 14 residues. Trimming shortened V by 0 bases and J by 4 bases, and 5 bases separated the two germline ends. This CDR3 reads CASSVVTGANVLTF. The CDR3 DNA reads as TGTGCCAGCAGCGTAGTAACCGGGGCCAACGTCCTGACTTTC.

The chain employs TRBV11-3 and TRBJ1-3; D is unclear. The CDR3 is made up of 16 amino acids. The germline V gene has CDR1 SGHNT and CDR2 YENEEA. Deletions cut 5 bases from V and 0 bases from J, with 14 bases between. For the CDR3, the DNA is TGTGCCAGCAGCCCCGGGTGGATCTCCTCTGGAAACACCATATATTTT. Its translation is CASSPGWISSGNTIYF.

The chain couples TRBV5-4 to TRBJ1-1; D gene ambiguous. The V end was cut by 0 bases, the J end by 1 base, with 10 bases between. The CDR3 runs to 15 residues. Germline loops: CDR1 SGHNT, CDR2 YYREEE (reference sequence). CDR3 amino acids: CASSLALRENTEAFF. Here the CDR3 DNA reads TGTGCCAGCAGCTTGGCATTGAGGGAGAACACTGAAGCTTTCTTT.

CDR3 sequence: CASSQTGEGKLFF. The CDR3 DNA is TGTGCCAGCAGCCAGACAGGGGAGGGAAAACTGTTTTTT. The rearrangement joins TRBV7-2 to TRBJ1-4; 8 positions agree with TRBD1. CDR1 is SGHTA and CDR2 is FQGNSA in the germline V gene. Trimming removed 5 bases from V and 10 bases from J; junction bases left unmatched: 6. The CDR3 totals 13 residues.

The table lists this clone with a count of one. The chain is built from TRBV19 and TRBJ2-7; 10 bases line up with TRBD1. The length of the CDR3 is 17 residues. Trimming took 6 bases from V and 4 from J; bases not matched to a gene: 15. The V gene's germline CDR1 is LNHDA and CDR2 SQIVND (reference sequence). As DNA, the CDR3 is TGTGCCAGTAGGGCCACTGATCCGGGACAGGGGAGATACGAGCAGTACTTC. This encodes CASRATDPGQGRYEQYF.

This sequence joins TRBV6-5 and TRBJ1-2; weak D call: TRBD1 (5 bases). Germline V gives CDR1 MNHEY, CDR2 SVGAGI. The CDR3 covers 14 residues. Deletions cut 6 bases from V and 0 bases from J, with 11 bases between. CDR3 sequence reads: CASSDQGTNYGYTF. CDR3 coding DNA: TGTGCCAGCAGCGACCAGGGTACTAACTATGGCTACACCTTC.

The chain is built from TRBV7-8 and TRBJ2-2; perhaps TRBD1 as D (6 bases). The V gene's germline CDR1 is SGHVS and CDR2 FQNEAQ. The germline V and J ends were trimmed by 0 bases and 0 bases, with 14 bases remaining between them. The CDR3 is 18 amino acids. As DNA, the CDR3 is TGTGCCAGCAGCTTAGCTTTACCGGGACAAGCGAACACCGGGGAGCTGTTTTTT. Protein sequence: CASSLALPGQANTGELFF.

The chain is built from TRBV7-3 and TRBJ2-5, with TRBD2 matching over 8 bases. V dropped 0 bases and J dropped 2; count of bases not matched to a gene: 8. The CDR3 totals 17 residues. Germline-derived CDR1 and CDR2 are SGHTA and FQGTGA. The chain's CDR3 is CASSLTALAGGQETQYF. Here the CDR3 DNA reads TGTGCCAGCAGCTTAACAGCCCTAGCGGGCGGGCAAGAGACCCAGTACTTC. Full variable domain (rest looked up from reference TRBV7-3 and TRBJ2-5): GAGVSQTPSNKVTEKGKYVELRCDPISGHTALYWYRQSLGQGPEFLIYFQGTGAADDSGLPNDRFFAVRPEGSVSTLKIQRTERGDSAVYLCASSLTALAGGQETQYFGPGTRLLVL.